This T cell receptor (beta chain) was sequenced for a study of T cell repertoires in cytomegalovirus infection. Study-wide background: TCR beta signatures that were public indicated CMV infection and matching HLA type. Study-wide results and limits: CMV-specific HLA-C-restricted TCR beta clonotypes dominated the ex vivo response.

V lost 4 bases and J 0 bases, leaving 12 bases between the germline ends. CDR1 SGHVS and CDR2 FNYEAQ come from the germline V gene. The CDR3 contains 16 residues. Using its own MiXCR run on the reads, TCRdb lists one record per CDR3 protein. The sample carries 450,000 to 650,000 distinct CDR3 sequences, about 40% recorded once. Note on this clonotype: As yet, its antigen is unknown.

The input for sequencing was cultured PBMCs, taken from culture after CMV antigen stimulation. The sequence came from a human donor in good health (CMV status not recorded). Some clones in this sample may be carry-over from other donors' samples. V gene TRBV7-6 combines with J gene TRBJ2-2; no definite D call. The chain's CDR3 is CASSYSAPPNTGELFF. The DNA for the CDR3 is TGTGCCAGCAGCTATTCGGCGCCACCGAACACCGGGGAGCTGTTTTTT.